The clone carrying this TCR beta chain turned up a few times. Its cognate antigen is unknown. Given a much more abundant clone one base away, this may be a read error. This CDR3 is built from 14 residues. The V gene's germline CDR1 is LGHDT and CDR2 YNNKEL (reference sequence). The J segment lost 3 bases and the V segment lost 2 bases, leaving 3 bases of the junction unmatched. These data originate in a study of CD8+CD57+ T cells in acquired aplastic anemia. At the level of the study: Isolated CD4+ and CD8+ cells, once sorted, yielded DNA averaging around 2.9 ug. For CD4+ cells, healthy donors had an average of roughly 9.8 million reads. The study, taken as a whole, reports: It was found that twenty-nine CD8+ CDR3 sequences were shared between patients and controls. Patients versus controls showed no significant CD8+ Simpson's diversity difference.

The TCR beta profiling, which covered VDJ combination and CDR3 sequence, was carried out using genomic DNA as the template. TCRdb re-called the reads with MiXCR, one entry per CDR3 protein. The sample shows some 130,000 distinct CDR3 sequences, 48% of them seen only once. The receptor was isolated from a human donor in good health, serving as a control. The V gene is TRBV3-1, the J gene TRBJ1-2; TRBD1 matches at 7 bases. Material for sequencing was sorted CD4+, CD8+, or CD8+CD57+ T cells (not recorded which) from PBMCs. CDR3 sequence: CASSQPGTDYGYTF. The CDR3 region has the DNA TGTGCCAGCAGCCAACCCGGGACAGACTATGGCTACACCTTC. Combining the CDR3 with reference TRBV3-1 and TRBJ1-2 gives the whole variable domain DTAVSQTPKYLVTQMGNDKSIKCEQNLGHDTMYWYKQDSKKFLKIMFSYNNKELIINETVPNRFSPKSPDKAHLNLHINSLELGDSAVYFCASSQPGTDYGYTFGSGTRLTVV.